This T cell receptor beta chain emerged from a study of shared clonotypes between healthy human individuals. Study at large: Each donor had three CD4 naive, three CD4 memory, two CD8 naive and one CD8 memory plate.

Assay: immunoSEQ multiplex PCR; the TCRdb copy retains only in-frame clones and omits some. The sample shows roughly 2.5 million clones, over 85% of them seen only once. Findings and limits, study-wide: An effect of sequencing depth on clonotype sharing among donors was expected. Generation probability values for non-shared clonotypes were lower than those for clonotypes shared by all four donors.

Adult Caucasians living in Nashville, Tennessee made up all of the donors. Trimming cost V 5 bases and J 2 bases; bases outside gene matches: 7. The V gene's germline CDR1 is ENHRY and CDR2 SYGVKD. The CDR3 has 16 residues. Turning to this clone: The antigen is undetermined.

The TCR originated in a man aged 18 to 30 in good health. The specimen sequenced was naive CD4+ T cells sorted from blood. Specified subset: CD45RA+ positively selected. The chain has TRBV10-3 and TRBJ2-3; 10 bases agree with TRBD2. CDR3 amino acids: CAISRSSGRSTDTQYF. The CDR3 DNA sequence: TGTGCCATCAGTCGGTCTAGCGGGAGATCCACAGATACGCAGTATTTT.